This T cell receptor (beta chain) was sequenced during a study of PD-1 blockade in classical Hodgkin lymphoma. Study-level background: Each patient was given nivolumab 3 mg/kg through a vein every 2 weeks.

The data were produced by immunoSEQ multiplex PCR, yet TCRdb's version contains in-frame clones alone and is incomplete. Found here are 13,000 or so clones, around 87% of them singletons; the top ten hold more than 35%. Remarks on this clone: What it recognizes is unknown.

Trimming shortened V by 4 bases and J by 0 bases, and 10 bases separated the two germline ends. The germline V gene encodes CDR1 MRHNA and CDR2 SNTAGT. The CDR3 is made up of 15 amino acids. Every patient was affected by relapse after autologous stem cell transplantation, while exposure to brentuximab vedotin was not uniform. Complete response, partial response or progressive disease was recorded as best response. Overall study results and limits: Complete responders possessed baseline diversity comparable to newly diagnosed patients.

The sequencing used peripheral blood mononuclear cells (PBMCs), collected at baseline. V is TRBV6-4 and J is TRBJ2-1; D not resolved. The sequence was obtained from a human donor with classical Hodgkin lymphoma. The CDR3 loop is CASSVSVGSYNEQFF. The CDR3 DNA reads as TGTGCCAGCAGTGTGTCGGTCGGCTCCTACAATGAGCAGTTCTTC.